This passage covers 3 T cell receptor beta chains from one sample sequenced in a study of cytomegalovirus exposure and HLA in healthy donors. Sequenced by immunoSEQ multiplex PCR; TCRdb stores in-frame clones only, minus some. The data hold about 48,000 clones, with about 88% observed a single time. The sequenced sample consisted of PBMCs. These receptors originate from a woman aged 25 to 45 in good health and CMV-seronegative.

The chain joins TRBV27 to TRBJ2-7, with 9 bases aligning to TRBD2. CDR3 length: 15 amino acids. V lost 5 bases and J lost 5; bases outside the gene matches: 10. Germline V gene sequence: CDR1 MNHEY, CDR2 SMNVEV (reference sequence). CDR3 coding DNA: TGTGCCAGCAGTCCCCAGGTAGCGGGAGTCGACGAGCAGTACTTC. Its protein is CASSPQVAGVDEQYF.

V and J are TRBV7-8 and TRBJ1-2, with D possibly matching TRBD1 (6 bases). The CDR3 spans 16 residues. V was cut by 1 base and J by 4 bases, with 16 bases left in between. Germline V gives CDR1 SGHVS, CDR2 FQNEAQ. The chain's CDR3 is CASSLGGGHMSYGYTF. The CDR3 coding sequence is TGTGCCAGCAGCTTAGGAGGGGGACACATGTCCTATGGCTACACCTTC.

The J gene is TRBJ2-7, the V gene TRBV18, with 7 bases identical to TRBD2. Germline lookup yields CDR1 KGHSH and CDR2 LQKENI. This CDR3 region has 15 residues. With V trimmed by 3 bases and J by 5 bases, 10 bases remained unmatched. The CDR3 sequence: CASSPTGGSINEQYF. CDR3 sequence (DNA): TGTGCCAGCTCACCCACGGGCGGGAGTATCAACGAGCAGTACTTC.